By share, the clone carrying this TCR beta chain ranks as medium-sized. Germline V gene data show CDR1 as LGHDT and CDR2 as YNNKEL (reference sequence). The V segment lost 0 bases and the J segment 0 bases; nucleotides outside the gene matches: 9. The CDR3 has 18 amino acids. Per the original methods: Reference gene primer amplification gave nucleated cell count estimates. Here immunoSEQ multiplex PCR was the method, and the copy in TCRdb shows in-frame clones only, minus some. V, J and clone size derive from that table, while D and trimming were established from the DNA sequence. The table includes a few thousand clones, approximately 90% detected once. Patients in Seattle were enrolled during active infection, then followed longitudinally. This specimen belongs to a study of blood T cell repertoires in COVID-19. As for the study in general: Italy, Spain and the United States were the sources of the convalescent and acute COVID-19 samples. T cells, B-cell-depleted T cells, or PBMCs provided the cDNA or gDNA that served as material.

The origin of this receptor is a man between 65 and 85 years old with COVID-19, enrolled during active disease. The sequencing input was peripheral blood. J is TRBJ2-7 and V is TRBV3-1 (or the pseudogene TRBV3-2), with 9 bases fitting TRBD2. The CDR3 nucleotides read TGTGCCAGCAGCCAAGATCGTGGGGGACTAGCTGTCTCCTACGAGCAGTACTTC. This encodes CASSQDRGGLAVSYEQYF.